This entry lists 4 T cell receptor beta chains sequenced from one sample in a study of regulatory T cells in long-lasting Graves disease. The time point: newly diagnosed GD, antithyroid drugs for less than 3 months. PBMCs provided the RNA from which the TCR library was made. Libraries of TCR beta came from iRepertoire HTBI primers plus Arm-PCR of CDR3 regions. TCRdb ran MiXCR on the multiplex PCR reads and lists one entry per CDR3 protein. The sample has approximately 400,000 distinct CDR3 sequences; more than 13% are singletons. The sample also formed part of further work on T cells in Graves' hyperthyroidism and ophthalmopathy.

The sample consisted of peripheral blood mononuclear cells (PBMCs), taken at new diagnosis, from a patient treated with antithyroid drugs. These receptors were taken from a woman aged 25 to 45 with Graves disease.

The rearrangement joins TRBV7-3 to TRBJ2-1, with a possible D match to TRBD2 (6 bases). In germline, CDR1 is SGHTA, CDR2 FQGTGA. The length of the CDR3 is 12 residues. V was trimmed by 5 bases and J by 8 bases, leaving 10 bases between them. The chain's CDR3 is CASSETGDEQFF. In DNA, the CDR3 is TGTGCCAGCAGCGAGACGGGGGATGAGCAGTTCTTC.

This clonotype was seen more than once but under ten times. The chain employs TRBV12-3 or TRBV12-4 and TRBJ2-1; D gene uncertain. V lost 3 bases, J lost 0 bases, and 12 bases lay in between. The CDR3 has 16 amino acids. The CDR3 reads CASSLRFTSSYNEQFF. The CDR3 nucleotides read TGTGCCAGCAGTTTGAGATTCACGAGCTCCTACAATGAGCAGTTCTTC.

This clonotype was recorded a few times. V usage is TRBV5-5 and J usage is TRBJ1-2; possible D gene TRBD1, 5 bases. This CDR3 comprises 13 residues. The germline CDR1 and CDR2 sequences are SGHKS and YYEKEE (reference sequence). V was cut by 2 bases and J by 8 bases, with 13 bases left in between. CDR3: CASSFGDPRGYTF. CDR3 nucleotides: TGTGCCAGCAGCTTTGGGGACCCGAGAGGCTACACCTTC.

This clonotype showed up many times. CDR3 nucleotides: TGTGCCAGCAGCAGTGCCCCGTATGAGCAGTTCTTC. This codes for CASSSAPYEQFF. The chain employs TRBV11-3 and TRBJ2-1; D gene uncertain. V was trimmed by 5 bases and J by 8 bases, leaving 10 bases between them. Germline lookup yields CDR1 SGHNT and CDR2 YENEEA. The CDR3 consists of 12 residues.